Each of the 19 T cell receptor beta chains below was sequenced from the same sample in a study of cytomegalovirus exposure and HLA in healthy donors. The PCR was carried out with 60 Vbeta primers and 13 Jbeta primers. TCRdb keeps only in-frame clones here, not all; method: immunoSEQ multiplex PCR. This repertoire comprises under 200,000 clones; its ten largest clones make up about 0.81%. The sequencing input was PBMCs. These receptors all stem from a woman younger than 30 in good health and CMV-seropositive.

The V call is TRBV7-2, the J call TRBJ1-2; the D gene is possibly TRBD1 (5 bases). The germline V gene has CDR1 SGHTA and CDR2 FQGNSA. The V end was cut by 4 bases, the J end by 3 bases, with 12 bases between. The CDR3 consists of 14 residues. CDR3 region: CASSSQDGYYGYTF. The CDR3 DNA follows: TGTGCCAGCAGCTCACAGGACGGCTACTATGGCTACACCTTC.

The gene calls are TRBV2 and TRBJ1-1; TRBD1 might be the D (5 bases). In germline, CDR1 is SNHLY, CDR2 FYNNEI. The CDR3 covers 13 residues. The V end lost 2 bases, the J end lost 1 base, and 5 bases lay between the germline ends. CDR3 region: CASSEQGNTEAFF. CDR3 nucleotide sequence: TGTGCCAGCAGTGAACAGGGGAACACTGAAGCTTTCTTT. Full variable domain (rest looked up from reference TRBV2 and TRBJ1-1): EPEVTQTPSHQVTQMGQEVILRCVPISNHLYFYWYRQILGQKVEFLVSFYNNEISEKSEIFDDQFSVERPDGSNFTLKIRSTKLEDSAMYFCASSEQGNTEAFFGQGTRLTVV.

V gene TRBV10-3 combines with J gene TRBJ2-7, with 8 bases identical to TRBD2. The junction had 9 bases not matched to a gene; V was cut back by 8 bases and J by 3 bases. The germline V gene encodes CDR1 ENHRY and CDR2 SYGVKD. The CDR3 is made up of 14 amino acids. CDR3: CAIGGAGGHYEQYF. The CDR3 region has the DNA TGTGCCATCGGGGGCGCGGGAGGACACTACGAGCAGTACTTC.

V is TRBV29-1 and J is TRBJ2-7; TRBD1 is a possible D gene (5 bases). The CDR3 has 14 residues. The germline V gene encodes CDR1 SQVTM and CDR2 ANQGSEA. The V end was cut by 0 bases, the J end by 5 bases, with 14 bases between. The DNA of the CDR3 is TGCAGCGTTGAAGAGAGCGCAGGACATAACGAGCAGTACTTC. It specifies CSVEESAGHNEQYF.

The CDR3 DNA reads as TGTGCCAGCTCGGGCGTTTTAGGCGGAAACACCATATATTTT. Its translation: CASSGVLGGNTIYF. The genes are TRBV18 and TRBJ1-3; D is ambiguous. Trimming pared 6 bases from V and 4 bases from J, leaving 13 bases between. CDR1 and CDR2 from the germline V gene are KGHSH and LQKENI. The CDR3 contains 14 residues.

CDR3 nucleotide sequence: TGTGCCAGCAGCGCCGGACAGGGGAGATCCTATAATTCACCCCTCCACTTT. Its translation: CASSAGQGRSYNSPLHF. The rearrangement uses TRBV9 and TRBJ1-6; the match to TRBD1 covers 9 bases. The V and J ends lost 3 bases and 1 base, in that order; junction bases with no gene match: 5. Germline V gene lookup returns CDR1 SGDLS and CDR2 YYNGEE. The CDR3 is 17 residues long.

The chain carries TRBV10-1 and TRBJ2-7, with 9 bases fitting TRBD1. In germline, CDR1 is WNHNN, CDR2 SYGVQD (reference sequence). This CDR3 has 13 residues. J was trimmed by 2 bases and V by 6 bases; bases with no gene match: 2. This CDR3 is CASSRDRAYEQYF. The CDR3, as DNA: TGCGCCAGCAGCCGGGACAGGGCCTACGAGCAGTACTTC.

The chain links TRBV13 to TRBJ2-7, with D perhaps TRBD1 (6 bases). Germline CDR1 PRHDT, CDR2 FYEKMQ (reference sequence). The CDR3 is 14 residues long. Between the trimmed V and J ends, which lost 5 bases and 4 bases, there was a span of 15 bases. The CDR3 DNA sequence: TGTGCCAGCAGCCTATCGACAGGAACTTACGAGCAGTACTTC. As protein: CASSLSTGTYEQYF.

The J gene is TRBJ1-1, the V gene TRBV7-9; maybe TRBD1 (6 bases). This CDR3 is 12 amino acids long. V was cut by 5 bases and J by 5 bases, with 9 bases left in between. Germline V gene data show CDR1 as SEHNR and CDR2 as FQNEAQ (reference sequence). CDR3 DNA: TGTGCCAGCAGCGAAGGACAGACTGAAGCTTTCTTT. Amino acid sequence: CASSEGQTEAFF. The variable domain in full, with the rest retrieved from reference TRBV7-9 and TRBJ1-1, is DTGVSQNPRHKITKRGQNVTFRCDPISEHNRLYWYRQTLGQGPEFLTYFQNEAQLEKSRLLSDRFSAERPKGSFSTLEIQRTEQGDSAMYLCASSEGQTEAFFGQGTRLTVV.

The V call is TRBV10-3, the J call TRBJ2-3, with D perhaps TRBD2 (6 bases). CDR3 length: 15 amino acids. Germline lookup yields CDR1 ENHRY and CDR2 SYGVKD. Trimming stripped 6 bases from V and 0 bases from J, with 13 bases between. The CDR3 region is CAIRDRDLSTDTQYF. In nucleotides, the CDR3 is TGTGCCATCAGGGACCGGGACTTGAGCACAGATACGCAGTATTTT.

The chain has TRBV12-5 and TRBJ2-7, with TRBD2 matching 7 bases. Germline CDR1 LGHNT, CDR2 FRNRAP. The CDR3 is made up of 14 amino acids. V was clipped by 3 bases and J by 4 bases; unmatched bases: 6. The CDR3 spells CASGFSGGSYEQYF. In nucleotides, the CDR3 is TGTGCTAGTGGTTTTTCGGGAGGATCGTACGAGCAGTACTTC.

The chain recombines TRBV5-4 with TRBJ1-1; D is ambiguous. Trimming shortened V by 4 bases and J by 1 base, and 11 bases separated the two germline ends. There are 14 residues in the CDR3. The germline V gene encodes CDR1 SGHNT and CDR2 YYREEE (reference sequence). In DNA form, the CDR3 reads TGTGCCAGCAGCCCGCCGGGAGCGAACACTGAAGCTTTCTTT. Residues: CASSPPGANTEAFF.

This rearrangement joins TRBV7-8 to TRBJ2-3; 10 bases are shared with TRBD1. From germline, CDR1 is SGHVS and CDR2 FQNEAQ. With 5 bases clipped from V and 6 bases from J, the junction kept 8 bases outside the gene matches. The CDR3 totals 15 residues. The CDR3 bases are TGTGCCAGCAGCCCGAGACAGGGGGCAGGCGATACGCAGTATTTT. It translates to CASSPRQGAGDTQYF.

The chain uses TRBV18 and TRBJ1-3, with a weak D call TRBD1 (6 bases). CDR3 length: 18 amino acids. V was cut by 1 base and J by 4 bases, with 20 bases left in between. The V gene's germline CDR1 is KGHSH and CDR2 LQKENI. This CDR3 is CASSPQISGQLAGNTIYF. The DNA for the CDR3 is TGTGCCAGCTCACCACAGATATCGGGACAATTAGCGGGAAACACCATATATTTT.

The chain joins TRBV7-8 to TRBJ1-2; 7 nucleotides line up with TRBD1. The trim removed 5 bases at V and 7 bases at J, leaving 7 bases unmatched. The CDR3 length is 13 residues. Germline V gene sequence: CDR1 SGHVS, CDR2 FQNEAQ. The CDR3 DNA sequence: TGTGCCAGCAGCCTCAGGACAGGAGGTGGCTACACCTTC. As protein: CASSLRTGGGYTF.

The rearrangement uses TRBV7-9 and TRBJ1-4; D gene uncertain. In germline, CDR1 is SEHNR, CDR2 FQNEAQ (reference sequence). This CDR3 has 15 residues. Trimming shortened V by 3 bases and J by 6 bases, and 14 bases separated the two germline ends. DNA for the CDR3: TGTGCCAGCAGCTTCGGTGACACGTCGGATGAAAAACTGTTTTTT. It encodes CASSFGDTSDEKLFF. The whole variable domain, filled in from reference TRBV7-9 and TRBJ1-4, reads DTGVSQNPRHKITKRGQNVTFRCDPISEHNRLYWYRQTLGQGPEFLTYFQNEAQLEKSRLLSDRFSAERPKGSFSTLEIQRTEQGDSAMYLCASSFGDTSDEKLFFGSGTQLSVL.

J is TRBJ1-1 and V is TRBV7-9; a possible D gene is TRBD1 (5 bases). This CDR3 contains 14 residues. The V and J ends lost 4 bases and 1 base respectively, with 10 bases between them. CDR1 is SEHNR and CDR2 is FQNEAQ in the germline V gene (reference sequence). CDR3 protein: CASSSPTENTEAFF. The CDR3 DNA reads TGTGCCAGCAGCTCCCCGACAGAGAACACTGAAGCTTTCTTT.

Turning to this clone: The identical CDR3 is also encoded by other nucleotide sequences in the sample. The chain employs TRBV5-1 and TRBJ2-5; D is uncertain. The CDR3 covers 11 residues. CDR1 and CDR2 (germline): SGHRS, YFSETQ. The V gene lost 4 bases and the J gene lost 2 bases, with 3 bases spanning the gap. The CDR3 spells CASSTQETQYF. In nucleotides, the CDR3 is TGCGCCAGCAGCACACAAGAGACCCAGTACTTC.

The V and J genes are TRBV11-3 and TRBJ2-3; 7 bases are shared with TRBD1. This CDR3 spans 14 amino acids. V was clipped by 5 bases and J by 3 bases; unmatched bases: 5. CDR1 SGHNT and CDR2 YENEEA come from the germline V gene. The CDR3 is CASSRDRVTDTQYF. DNA for the CDR3: TGTGCCAGCAGCCGTGACAGGGTTACAGATACGCAGTATTTT.